The subject of this entry is one T cell receptor beta chain. The data were taken from a study of blood T cell repertoires in COVID-19. The CDR3 contains 14 residues. V was pared by 6 bases and J by 2 bases, with 3 bases of the junction left unmatched. Germline V CDR1 and CDR2: MRHNA, SNTAGT. The method was immunoSEQ multiplex PCR; TCRdb's version includes in-frame clones alone and lacks a portion of them. In the table there are around 200,000 clones, 75% to 85% of which are singletons. This sequence originates from a woman in her twenties or thirties with COVID-19, enrolled during active disease. Sample: peripheral blood. The chain is built from TRBV6-4 and TRBJ1-2; 10 positions agree with TRBD1. The CDR3 region is CASRPDRGNYGYTF. As DNA, the CDR3 is TGTGCCAGCAGGCCGGACAGGGGGAACTATGGCTACACCTTC.